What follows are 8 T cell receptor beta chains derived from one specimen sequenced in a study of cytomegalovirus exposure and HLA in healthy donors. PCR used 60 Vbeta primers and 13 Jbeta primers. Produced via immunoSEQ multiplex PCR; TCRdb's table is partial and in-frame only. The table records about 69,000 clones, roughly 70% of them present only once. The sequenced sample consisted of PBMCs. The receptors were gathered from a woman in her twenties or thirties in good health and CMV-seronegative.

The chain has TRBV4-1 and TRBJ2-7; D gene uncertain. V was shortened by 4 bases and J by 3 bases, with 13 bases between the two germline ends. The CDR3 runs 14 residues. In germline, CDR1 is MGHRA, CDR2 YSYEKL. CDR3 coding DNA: TGCGCCAGCAGCCCGTCCACCGGGTACTACGAGCAGTACTTC. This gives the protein CASSPSTGYYEQYF.

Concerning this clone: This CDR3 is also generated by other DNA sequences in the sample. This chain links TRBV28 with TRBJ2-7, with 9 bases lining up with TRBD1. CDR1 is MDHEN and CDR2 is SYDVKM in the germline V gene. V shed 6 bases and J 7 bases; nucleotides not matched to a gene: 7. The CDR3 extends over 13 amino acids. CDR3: CASRTGTGREQYF. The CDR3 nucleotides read TGTGCCAGCAGGACCGGGACAGGGAGGGAGCAGTACTTC.

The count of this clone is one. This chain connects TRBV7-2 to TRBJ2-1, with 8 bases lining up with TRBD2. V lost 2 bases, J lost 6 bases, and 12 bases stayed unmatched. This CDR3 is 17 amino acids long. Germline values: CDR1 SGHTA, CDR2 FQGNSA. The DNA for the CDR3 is TGTGCCAGCAGCTTAAACTCAGGGCTAGCGGGTTTCAATGAGCAGTTCTTC. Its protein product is CASSLNSGLAGFNEQFF.

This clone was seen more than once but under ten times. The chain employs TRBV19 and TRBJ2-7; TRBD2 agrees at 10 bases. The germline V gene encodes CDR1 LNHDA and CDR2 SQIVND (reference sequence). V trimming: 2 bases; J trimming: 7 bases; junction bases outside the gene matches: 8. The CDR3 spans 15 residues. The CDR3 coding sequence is TGTGCCAGTAGTATATCACTAGCGGGGAGAGGAGAGCAGTACTTC. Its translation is CASSISLAGRGEQYF.

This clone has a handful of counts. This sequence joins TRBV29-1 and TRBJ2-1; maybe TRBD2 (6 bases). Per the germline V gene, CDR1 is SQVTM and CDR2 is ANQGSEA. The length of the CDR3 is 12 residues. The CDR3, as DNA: TGCACCACGAAGAGCGGGTACGATGAGCAGTTCTTC. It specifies CTTKSGYDEQFF.

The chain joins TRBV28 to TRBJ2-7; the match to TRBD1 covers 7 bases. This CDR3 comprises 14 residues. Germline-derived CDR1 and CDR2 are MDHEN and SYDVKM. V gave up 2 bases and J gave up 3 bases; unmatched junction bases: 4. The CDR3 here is CASSLKQGFYEQYF. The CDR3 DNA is TGTGCCAGCAGTTTAAAACAGGGGTTCTACGAGCAGTACTTC.

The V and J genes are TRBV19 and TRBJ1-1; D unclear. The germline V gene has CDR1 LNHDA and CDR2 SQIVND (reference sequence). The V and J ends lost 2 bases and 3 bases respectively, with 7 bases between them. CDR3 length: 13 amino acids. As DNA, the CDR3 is TGTGCCAGTAGTATATGGGGAGACACTGAAGCTTTCTTT. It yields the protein CASSIWGDTEAFF. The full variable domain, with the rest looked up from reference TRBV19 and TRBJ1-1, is DGGITQSPKYLFRKEGQNVTLSCEQNLNHDAMYWYRQDPGQGLRLIYYSQIVNDFQKGDIAEGYSVSREKKESFPLTVTSAQKNPTAFYLCASSIWGDTEAFFGQGTRLTVV.

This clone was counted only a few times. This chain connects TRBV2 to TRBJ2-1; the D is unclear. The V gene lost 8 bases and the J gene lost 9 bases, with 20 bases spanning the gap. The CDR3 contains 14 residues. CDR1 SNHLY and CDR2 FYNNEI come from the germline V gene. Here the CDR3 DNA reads TGTGCCAGCGTATACTTCTCCGATTTTGGTGAGCAGTTCTTC. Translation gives CASVYFSDFGEQFF.